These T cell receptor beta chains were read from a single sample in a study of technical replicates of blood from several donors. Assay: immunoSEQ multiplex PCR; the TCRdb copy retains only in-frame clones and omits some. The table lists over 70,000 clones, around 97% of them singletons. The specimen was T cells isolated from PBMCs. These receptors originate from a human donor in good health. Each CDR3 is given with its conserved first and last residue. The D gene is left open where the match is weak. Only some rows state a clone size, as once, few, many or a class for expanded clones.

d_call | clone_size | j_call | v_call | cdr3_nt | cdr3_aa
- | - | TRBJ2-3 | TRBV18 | TGTGCCAGCTCAGATCATCCCTTGGCGGAGGAGGGGGATACGCAGTATTTT | CASSDHPLAEEGDTQYF
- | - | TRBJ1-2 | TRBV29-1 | TGCAGCGTTGGCAGGGGCGACTATGGCTACACCTTC | CSVGRGDYGYTF
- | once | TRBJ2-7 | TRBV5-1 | TGCGCCAGCAGCTTTGGCGGGCCCCTATTGTCCTACGAGCAGTACTTC | CASSFGGPLLSYEQYF
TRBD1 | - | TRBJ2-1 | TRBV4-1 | TGCGCCAGCAGCCAAGACCACCCCGGGACAGAATCCTACAATGAGCAGTTCTTC | CASSQDHPGTESYNEQFF
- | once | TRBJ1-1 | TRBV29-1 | TGCAGCGTTGAAGATCCAGTGAACACTGAAGCTTTCTTT | CSVEDPVNTEAFF
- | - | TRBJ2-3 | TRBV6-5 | TGTGCCAGCTGCCTAGCAGGGAGGACAGATACGCAGTATTTT | CASCLAGRTDTQYF
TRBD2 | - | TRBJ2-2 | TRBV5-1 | TGCGCCAGCAGCTTGGTTGTACTAGCGGGATCGAACACCGGGGAGCTGTTTTTT | CASSLVVLAGSNTGELFF
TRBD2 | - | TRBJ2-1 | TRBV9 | TGTGCCAGCAGCGTGACTAGCGGGATGCTGGTATACAATGAGCAGTTCTTC | CASSVTSGMLVYNEQFF
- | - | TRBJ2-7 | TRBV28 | TGTGCCAGCAGTTTATCATCGGTAGGGGCTTACGAGCAGTACTTC | CASSLSSVGAYEQYF
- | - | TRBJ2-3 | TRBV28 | TGTGCCAGCAGGCGGTATGGAAGCACAGATACGCAGTATTTT | CASRRYGSTDTQYF
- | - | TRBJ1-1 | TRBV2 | TGTGCCAGCCTACCCTCGGGCACTGAAGCTTTCTTT | CASLPSGTEAFF
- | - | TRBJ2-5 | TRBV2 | TGTGCCAGCATTGAACAGAAAGAGACCCAGTACTTC | CASIEQKETQYF
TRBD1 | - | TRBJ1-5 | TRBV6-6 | TGTGCCAGCAGCCCCGACAGGGGGCCTAGCAATCAGCCCCAGCATTTT | CASSPDRGPSNQPQHF
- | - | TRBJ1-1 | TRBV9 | TGTGCCAGCAGCCCGGCCGACAGTTATCTTAACACTGAAGCTTTCTTT | CASSPADSYLNTEAFF
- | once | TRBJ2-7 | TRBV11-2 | TGTGCCAGCAGCTCAGGGGGGTTAAGGAGCTCCTACGAGCAGTACTTC | CASSSGGLRSSYEQYF
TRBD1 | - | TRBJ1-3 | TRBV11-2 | TGTGCCAGCCTCCGAGGGGGCAGCAGAGACACCATATATTTT | CASLRGGSRDTIYF
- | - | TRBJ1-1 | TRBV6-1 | TGTGCCAGCAGTGATCGCGGAGGGGCTCGAAGGACTGAAGCTTTCTTT | CASSDRGGARRTEAFF
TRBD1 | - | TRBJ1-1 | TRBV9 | TGTGCCAGCAGCGAGCGACAGGGATCCACTGAAGCTTTCTTT | CASSERQGSTEAFF
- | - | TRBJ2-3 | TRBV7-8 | TGTGCCAGCAGCTTAGTCGCAGGGTGGGATGCAGATACGCAGTATTTT | CASSLVAGWDADTQYF
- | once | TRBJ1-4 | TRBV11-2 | TGTGCCAGCACCTCGTATTACTTGATGACTAATGAAAAACTGTTTTTT | CASTSYYLMTNEKLFF
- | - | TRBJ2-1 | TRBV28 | TGTGCCAGCAGCCGACGGGCACAGGTTGGCAATGAGCAGTTCTTC | CASSRRAQVGNEQFF
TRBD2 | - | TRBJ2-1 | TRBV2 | TGTGCCAGCATCGGGGGGGCATCCTCCTACAATGAGCAGTTCTTC | CASIGGASSYNEQFF
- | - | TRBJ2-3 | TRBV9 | TGTGCCAGCAGCGTTTCTCTAGCATTAGATACGCAGTATTTT | CASSVSLALDTQYF
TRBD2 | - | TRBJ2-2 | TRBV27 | TGTGCCAGCAGTTTCACCCAACTAGCGGTTCACACCGGGGAGCTGTTTTTT | CASSFTQLAVHTGELFF
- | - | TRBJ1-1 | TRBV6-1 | TGTGCCAGCAGTCAGGACAGAAACACTGAAGCTTTCTTT | CASSQDRNTEAFF
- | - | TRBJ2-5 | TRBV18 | TGTGCCAGCTCACCACCGGAGGGGCGGGAGACCCAGTACTTC | CASSPPEGRETQYF
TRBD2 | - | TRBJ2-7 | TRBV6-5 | TGTGCCAGCAGTTATCTAGCGGGGGGAGGCTACGAGCAGTACTTC | CASSYLAGGGYEQYF
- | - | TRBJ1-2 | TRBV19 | TGTGCCAGCCGACAGGTTCCTACTAACTATGGCTACACCTTC | CASRQVPTNYGYTF
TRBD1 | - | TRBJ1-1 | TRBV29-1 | TGCAGCGGCACCGGGACAGGGTCGTTCGGTGAAGCTTTCTTT | CSGTGTGSFGEAFF
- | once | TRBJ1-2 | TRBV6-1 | TGTGCCAGCAGTGAAACGGCAGGACTAATCTATGGCTACACCTTC | CASSETAGLIYGYTF
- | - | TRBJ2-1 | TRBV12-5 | TGTGCTAGTGGTTTGGGCAGACTCAGGCGGGGTAAAGGCGATGAGCAGTTCTTC | CASGLGRLRRGKGDEQFF
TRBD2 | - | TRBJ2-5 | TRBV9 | TGTGCCAGCAGCCCTCCCGCGGGGGTCGGACGAGAGACCCAGTACTTC | CASSPPAGVGRETQYF
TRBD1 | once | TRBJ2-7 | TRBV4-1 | TGCGCCAGCAGCCCCGGACAGGGATCCTCCTACGAGCAGTACTTC | CASSPGQGSSYEQYF
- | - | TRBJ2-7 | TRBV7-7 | TGTGCTAGCAGCTTAGCGCAGGGTTACGAGCAGTACTTC | CASSLAQGYEQYF
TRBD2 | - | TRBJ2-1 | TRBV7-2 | TGTGCCAGCAGACTAGCGGGGAACAATGAGCAGTTCTTC | CASRLAGNNEQFF
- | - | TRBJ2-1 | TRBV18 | TGTGCCAGCTCACCACTAGACAGCTCCTACAATGAGCAGTTCTTC | CASSPLDSSYNEQFF
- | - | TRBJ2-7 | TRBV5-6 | TGTGCCAGCAGCTTGAATGGGGGGTCCTACGAGCAGTACTTC | CASSLNGGSYEQYF
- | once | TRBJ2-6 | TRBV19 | TGTGCCAGTAGTTCCCAGGGGAGAGGGGCCAACGTCCTGACTTTC | CASSSQGRGANVLTF
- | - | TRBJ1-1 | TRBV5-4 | TGTGCCAGCAGCTGGGGGGGCCAGGTCAACACTGAAGCTTTCTTT | CASSWGGQVNTEAFF
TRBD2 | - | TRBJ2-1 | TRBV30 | TGTGCCTGGAGTGTCCACAGCGGGGGATGGCAGGAGCAGTTCTTC | CAWSVHSGGWQEQFF
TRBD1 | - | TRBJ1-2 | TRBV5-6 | TGTGCCAGCAGCGAGGACAGGGGGGCGAACTATGGCTACACCTTC | CASSEDRGANYGYTF
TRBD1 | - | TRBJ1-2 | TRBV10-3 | TGTGCCATCAGTGATGGGATCGGACAGGGCCAATATGGCTACACCTTC | CAISDGIGQGQYGYTF
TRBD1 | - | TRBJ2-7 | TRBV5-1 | TGCGCCAGCAGCTGGGACAGCTACGAGCAGTACTTC | CASSWDSYEQYF